What follows are 18 T cell receptor beta chains derived from one specimen sequenced in a study of blood T cell repertoires in COVID-19. The repertoire was sequenced with immunoSEQ multiplex PCR; TCRdb's copy has only in-frame clones and lacks some. The repertoire includes tens of thousands of clones, about 85% of them detected once, and roughly 5.5% sits in the top ten. The sequencing input was peripheral blood. These TCRs come from a man older than 75 with acute or convalescent COVID-19.

V is TRBV11-3 and J is TRBJ2-7; 8 bases line up with TRBD1. Germline CDR1 and CDR2: SGHNT and YENEEA. With V trimmed by 1 base and J by 6 bases, 11 bases remained unmatched. CDR3 length equals 16 residues. This CDR3 is CASSLAQGAGEGEQYF. For the CDR3, the DNA is TGTGCCAGCAGCTTAGCCCAGGGGGCAGGGGAAGGCGAGCAGTACTTC.

This clone has a single count. This chain uses TRBV9 with TRBJ2-2, with D unclear. CDR1 is SGDLS, CDR2 YYNGEE, per germline. The CDR3 covers 13 residues. V lost 4 bases to trimming and J lost 3 bases, with 7 bases between them. The CDR3 reads CASSPTHTGELFF. CDR3 DNA sequence: TGTGCCAGCAGCCCCACTCACACCGGGGAGCTGTTTTTT.

The chain uses TRBV4-3 and TRBJ2-7; TRBD2 matches at 9 bases. Germline V gives CDR1 LGHNA, CDR2 YSLEER. With V trimmed by 3 bases and J by 7 bases, 10 bases remained unmatched. This CDR3 is built from 15 residues. The CDR3 nucleotides read TGCGCCAGCAGCCATGGGCAGAGGCTAGCGGGGGAGCAGTACTTC. Protein sequence: CASSHGQRLAGEQYF.

The CDR3 loop reads CASTLLGGYGYTF. The CDR3 coding sequence is TGTGCCAGTACTTTGCTGGGGGGCTATGGCTACACCTTC. This chain links TRBV19 with TRBJ1-2; D may be TRBD1 (5 bases). The CDR3 extends over 13 amino acids. Germline lookup yields CDR1 LNHDA and CDR2 SQIVND (reference sequence). V was pared by 7 bases and J by 4 bases, with 13 bases between. Filled out from reference TRBV19 and TRBJ1-2, the complete variable domain reads DGGITQSPKYLFRKEGQNVTLSCEQNLNHDAMYWYRQDPGQGLRLIYYSQIVNDFQKGDIAEGYSVSREKKESFPLTVTSAQKNPTAFYLCASTLLGGYGYTFGSGTRLTVV.

The sample holds a few counts of this clone. The rearrangement links TRBV10-1 to TRBJ2-7; 13 nucleotides match TRBD2. From germline, CDR1 is WNHNN and CDR2 SYGVQD (reference sequence). This CDR3 is 13 amino acids long. Trimming took 8 bases from V and 6 from J; bases not matched to a gene: 4. Here the CDR3 reads CASRGLAGSEQYF. In DNA form, the CDR3 reads TGCGCCAGCCGGGGACTAGCGGGATCCGAGCAGTACTTC.

This chain uses TRBV28 with TRBJ2-6; D remains unclear. Germline-derived CDR1 and CDR2 are MDHEN and SYDVKM. The CDR3 is made up of 15 amino acids. The V end lost 6 bases, the J end lost 0 bases, and 9 bases lay between the germline ends. The DNA for the CDR3 is TGTGCCAGCAGGGGTCAGGACTCTGGGGCCAACGTCCTGACTTTC. Its translation is CASRGQDSGANVLTF. Full variable domain (rest looked up from reference TRBV28 and TRBJ2-6): DVKVTQSSRYLVKRTGEKVFLECVQDMDHENMFWYRQDPGLGLRLIYFSYDVKMKEKGDIPEGYSVSREKKERFSLILESASTNQTSMYLCASRGQDSGANVLTFGAGSRLTVL.

V gene TRBV3-1 (or the pseudogene TRBV3-2) combines with J gene TRBJ2-7; the match to TRBD1 covers 7 bases. Germline V lookup: CDR1 LGHDT, CDR2 YNNKEL (reference sequence). After removal of 3 bases from V and 2 bases from J, the junction contained 16 bases not matched to a gene. CDR3 length: 18 residues. The CDR3 here is CASSHYRSRDSGAYEQYF. CDR3 sequence (DNA): TGTGCCAGCAGCCATTACCGGTCCCGGGACAGTGGGGCCTACGAGCAGTACTTC.

The rearrangement links TRBV24-1 to TRBJ2-2; 11 bases map to TRBD2. Germline V lookup: CDR1 KGHDR, CDR2 SFDVKD. J lost 5 bases, V lost 2 bases, and 9 bases had no gene match. The CDR3 sequence is 18 residues long. The chain's CDR3 is CATSDSALLAGVTGELFF. The CDR3 DNA sequence: TGTGCCACCAGTGATTCAGCCTTACTAGCGGGAGTAACCGGGGAGCTGTTTTTT.

This rearrangement joins TRBV12-3 or TRBV12-4 to TRBJ2-2; D is undetermined. This CDR3 contains 13 residues. The V end was cut by 1 base, the J end by 6 bases, with 6 bases between. CDR3 residues: CASSLVGPGELFF. CDR3 DNA sequence: TGTGCCAGCAGTTTAGTTGGGCCCGGGGAGCTGTTTTTT.

The chain recombines TRBV5-1 with TRBJ2-5; 8 nucleotides match TRBD1. Germline V gene data show CDR1 as SGHRS and CDR2 as YFSETQ. The CDR3 consists of 15 residues. Trimming removed 10 bases from V and 1 base from J; junction bases left unmatched: 12. The CDR3 here is CAGGETGALQETQYF. The CDR3, as DNA: TGCGCCGGGGGCGAGACAGGGGCGCTCCAAGAGACCCAGTACTTC.

The gene calls are TRBV28 and TRBJ2-2; D ambiguous. V was shortened by 6 bases and J by 0 bases, with 11 bases between the two germline ends. CDR1 is MDHEN and CDR2 is SYDVKM in the germline V gene. The CDR3 is 15 residues long. The CDR3 bases are TGTGCCAGCAGCGCGTTTACCTCGAACACCGGGGAGCTGTTTTTT. This codes for CASSAFTSNTGELFF.

The chain couples TRBV7-2 to TRBJ2-7; 10 nucleotides match TRBD2. The CDR3 is 17 residues long. CDR1 is SGHTA, CDR2 FQGNSA, per germline. V trimming: 0 bases; J trimming: 3 bases; junction bases outside the gene matches: 8. The CDR3: CASSLAASGSGGYEQYF. CDR3 bases: TGTGCCAGCAGCTTAGCGGCTAGCGGGAGTGGAGGCTACGAGCAGTACTTC.

A single count supports this clone. The J gene is TRBJ2-3, the V gene TRBV7-9, with D possibly being TRBD1 (6 bases). This CDR3 contains 13 residues. Looked up from germline, CDR1 is SEHNR and CDR2 is FQNEAQ (reference sequence). Trimming removed 11 bases at V and 0 bases at J, with 12 bases between. CDR3 in amino acids: CAGRTASTDTQYF. In DNA, the CDR3 is TGTGCCGGACGGACAGCGAGCACAGATACGCAGTATTTT.

V and J are TRBV3-1 (or the pseudogene TRBV3-2) and TRBJ2-5; 8 nucleotides align to TRBD2. Unmatched junction bases numbered 5, after V lost 3 bases and J lost 5 bases. The CDR3 contains 14 residues. The germline CDR1 and CDR2 sequences are LGHDT and YNNKEL (reference sequence). The CDR3 region is CASSHRGGEETQYF. The DNA for the CDR3 is TGTGCCAGCAGCCACCGGGGGGGCGAGGAGACCCAGTACTTC.

The gene calls are TRBV10-3 and TRBJ2-1; D is unclear. The CDR3 loop spans 12 amino acids. Trimming removed 4 bases at V and 2 bases at J, with 3 bases between. Germline CDR1 reads ENHRY; CDR2 reads SYGVKD. CDR3 region: CAISATYNEQFF. The CDR3 DNA reads TGTGCCATCAGTGCCACCTACAATGAGCAGTTCTTC.

The CDR3 reads CATRDTSQNTEAFF. The CDR3 DNA sequence: TGCGCCACCCGGGACACCAGCCAGAACACTGAAGCTTTCTTT. The gene calls are TRBV10-2 and TRBJ1-1; a weak D match, TRBD1 (6 bases). The length of the CDR3 is 14 residues. The germline gives CDR1 WSHSY, CDR2 SAAADI. The V end lost 10 bases, the J end lost 1 base, and 16 bases lay between the germline ends.

The rearrangement links TRBV19 to TRBJ1-3; unclear D gene. The V gene lost 7 bases and the J gene lost 3 bases, with 13 bases spanning the gap. Germline CDR1 LNHDA, CDR2 SQIVND (reference sequence). The CDR3 totals 14 residues. CDR3 sequence (DNA): TGTGCCAGTACCAACCAAGGAGGTGGAAACACCATATATTTT. Translation: CASTNQGGGNTIYF. Supplemented by reference TRBV19 and TRBJ1-3, the full variable domain reads DGGITQSPKYLFRKEGQNVTLSCEQNLNHDAMYWYRQDPGQGLRLIYYSQIVNDFQKGDIAEGYSVSREKKESFPLTVTSAQKNPTAFYLCASTNQGGGNTIYFGEGSWLTVV.

V usage is TRBV7-2 and J usage is TRBJ1-1; D remains ambiguous. CDR3 length: 14 residues. CDR1 and CDR2 (germline): SGHTA, FQGNSA. Trimming shortened V by 2 bases and J by 3 bases, and 10 bases separated the two germline ends. CDR3 bases: TGTGCCAGCAGCTTATGGGCCGGGGACACTGAAGCTTTCTTT. Amino acid sequence: CASSLWAGDTEAFF.